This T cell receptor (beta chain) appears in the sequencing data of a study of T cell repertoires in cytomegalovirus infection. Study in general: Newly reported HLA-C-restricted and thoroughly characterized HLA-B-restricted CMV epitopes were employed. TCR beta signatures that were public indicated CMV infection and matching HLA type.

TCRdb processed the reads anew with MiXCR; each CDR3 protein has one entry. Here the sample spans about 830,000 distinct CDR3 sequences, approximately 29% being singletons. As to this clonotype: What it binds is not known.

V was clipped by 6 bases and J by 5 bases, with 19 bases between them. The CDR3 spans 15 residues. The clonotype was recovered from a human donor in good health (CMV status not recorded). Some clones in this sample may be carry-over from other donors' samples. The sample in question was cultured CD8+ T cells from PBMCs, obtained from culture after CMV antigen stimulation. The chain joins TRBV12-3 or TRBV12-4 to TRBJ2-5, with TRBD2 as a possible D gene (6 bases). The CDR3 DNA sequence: TGTGCCAGCAGGCTAGGGGTAGGGACTGTGGAGACCCAGTACTTC. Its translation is CASRLGVGTVETQYF.